The sequence of this T cell receptor beta chain was determined in a study of cytomegalovirus exposure and HLA in healthy donors. Study outcomes and limitations: Segments of the TCR beta V type were, in most cases, productive about 90% or about 30% of the time in an earlier analysis.

V shed 1 base and J shed 8 bases, with 9 bases lying between them. This CDR3 region has 13 residues. A remark on this clone: Its specificity is not known.

Vbeta (60) and Jbeta (13) primers were used in the PCR. Here immunoSEQ multiplex PCR was the method, and the copy in TCRdb shows in-frame clones only, minus some. Of 140,000 or so clones listed, about 75% are singletons. The V call is TRBV5-3, the J call TRBJ1-4; D possibly corresponds to TRBD1 (5 bases). TRBV5-3 falls under the ORF class, with uncertain function. The sequencing input was PBMCs. The receptor's source is a woman in her twenties or thirties in good health and CMV-seronegative. This chain's CDR3 is CARSLSGREKLFF. The CDR3 nucleotides read TGTGCCAGAAGCTTGTCAGGGCGAGAAAAACTGTTTTTT.